This TCR beta chain came from a study of human T cells and chemical hapten exposure. This clonotype was detected ten times or more. This sample's time point: patch test 3, about 24 weeks after DPC sensitization. Treatment given: therapeutic diphenylcyclopropenone sensitization with weekly scalp DPC. Unfractionated whole blood yielded total RNA. The CDR3 is made up of 12 amino acids. V lost 2 bases, J lost 9 bases, and 8 bases lay in between. MiXCR, run by TCRdb on the RACE reads, gives a single entry per CDR3 protein. The data contain approximately 60,000 distinct CDR3 sequences, about 10% of them singletons.

The material sequenced was whole blood, taken in connection with sensitization to the hapten diphenylcyclopropenone (DPC). This chain connects TRBV12-3 or TRBV12-4 to TRBJ2-1; D not certain. This receptor was taken from a woman between 25 and 40 years old with alopecia areata. Some clones in this sample may be carry-over from other donors' samples. The CDR3 loop is CASSLTVGEQFF. In nucleotides, the CDR3 is TGTGCCAGCAGTTTAACAGTTGGTGAGCAGTTCTTC.